This paragraph covers one TCR beta chain sequence. These data originate in a study of blood T cell repertoires in COVID-19. Study information: Acute and convalescent COVID-19 samples came from the United States, Italy and Spain. Sample material is recorded as cDNA or gDNA derived from T cells, B-cell-depleted T cells, or PBMCs.

Original handling: Amplified reference gene primers provided the basis for estimating nucleated cell counts. Assay: immunoSEQ multiplex PCR; the TCRdb copy retains only in-frame clones and omits some. V and J calls and clone size are given by that table; D and trimming were obtained from the DNA. The profile shows around 250,000 clones, 84% of them singletons. Sequenced input: peripheral blood. The receptor comes from a man in his fifties or sixties with active or convalescent COVID-19.

The CDR3 DNA is TGTGCCGCATGGGCAGGGCTCTATGGCTACACCTTC. It yields the protein CAAWAGLYGYTF. The J gene is TRBJ1-2, the V gene TRBV6-5; D is possibly TRBD1 (5 bases). The V end was cut by 11 bases, the J end by 4 bases, with 14 bases between. This CDR3 has 12 residues. Germline V lookup: CDR1 MNHEY, CDR2 SVGAGI.